The TCR beta chain under discussion was sequenced for a study of long-term antiretroviral therapy in people with HIV. Study-wide background: First collections came about a decade before the 2015 immediate-ART recommendation.

The V end lost 3 bases, the J end lost 4 bases, and 9 bases lay between the germline ends. CDR1 is SGHAT and CDR2 is FQNNGV in the germline V gene. The CDR3 is made up of 13 amino acids. They ran version v3.0 of the immunoSEQ assay at survey level. TCRdb keeps only in-frame clones here, not all; method: immunoSEQ multiplex PCR. The sample shows about 22,000 clones, about 85% of them seen only once. The receptor comes from a man in his forties with HIV. This specimen was unsorted PBMCs, taken 1.6 years after starting antiretroviral therapy. This chain uses TRBV11-2 with TRBJ1-1, with D possibly being TRBD1 (5 bases). Written as DNA, the CDR3 is TGTGCCAGCAGCTTCACGGGACGCACTGAAGCTTTCTTT. It yields the protein CASSFTGRTEAFF.